The rows below give T cell receptor beta chains drawn from one sample of a study of blood T cell repertoires in COVID-19. Produced via immunoSEQ multiplex PCR; TCRdb's table is partial and in-frame only. The sample carries more than 150,000 clones, about 83% recorded once. The material sequenced was peripheral blood. These TCRs come from a woman in her seventies with COVID-19, enrolled during active disease. CDR3s include the opening cysteine and the closing phenylalanine or tryptophan. D genes are given only for firm matches. Where a row states a size, it is once, few, many or the class of an expanded clone; other rows omit it.

TRBV18	16	TRBJ2-1	.	.	TGTGCCAGCTCACCACCTAGCGGAATCTCCTACAATGAGCAGTTCTTC	CASSPPSGISYNEQFF
TRBV3-1/TRBV3-2	14	TRBJ2-7	once	TRBD2	TGTGCCAGCAGCCAAGTCCCGGGAGGGGGGGAGCAGTACTTC	CASSQVPGGGEQYF
TRBV19	17	TRBJ2-2	once	TRBD1	TGTGCCAGTAGGGATAAAGACAGGGCGTCGAACACCGGGGAGCTGTTTTTT	CASRDKDRASNTGELFF
TRBV6-2/TRBV6-3	16	TRBJ2-7	.	TRBD1	TGTGCCAGCAGCCCCCGGGGTCTGGGGACAGGGAACGAGCAGTACTTC	CASSPRGLGTGNEQYF
TRBV5-6	14	TRBJ1-5	.	.	TGTGCCAGCAGTCGAGTCTATAGCAATCAGCCCCAGCATTTT	CASSRVYSNQPQHF
TRBV19	16	TRBJ1-5	.	.	TGTGCCAGTAGTCCCTCGGGGGTACGGGGTGATCAGCCCCAGCATTTT	CASSPSGVRGDQPQHF
TRBV3-1/TRBV3-2	12	TRBJ2-7	.	.	TGTGCCAGCAGCCAATCCGCCTACGAGCAGTACTTC	CASSQSAYEQYF
TRBV28	15	TRBJ1-6	once	TRBD1	TGTGCCAGCAGTCCCTCGACAGGGGTGAATTCACCCCTCCACTTT	CASSPSTGVNSPLHF
TRBV24-1	12	TRBJ2-7	.	.	TGTGCCACCAGTGTGGGAGCAAACGAGCAGTACTTC	CATSVGANEQYF
TRBV18	15	TRBJ2-2	.	.	TGTGCCAGCTCACCTTATGCGGAGAGCACCGGGGAGCTGTTTTTT	CASSPYAESTGELFF
TRBV2	12	TRBJ1-3	.	.	TGTGCCAGCTCGGGGGGAGGAAACACCATATATTTT	CASSGGGNTIYF
TRBV30	14	TRBJ1-1	.	.	TGTGCCTGGAGTGTAAGGGGTTTTAACACTGAAGCTTTCTTT	CAWSVRGFNTEAFF
TRBV6-6	13	TRBJ1-1	.	TRBD1	TGTGCCAACCGGGACAGTAGCCTCACTGAAGCTTTCTTT	CANRDSSLTEAFF
TRBV7-3	15	TRBJ1-2	.	TRBD1	TGTGCCAGCAGCTCCCAGAGGGGACAGGGGGCTGGCTACACCTTC	CASSSQRGQGAGYTF
TRBV10-3	16	TRBJ1-5	once	TRBD1	TGTGCCATCAGTGCAATAGGGGGCGGAATCGGTCAGCCCCAGCATTTT	CAISAIGGGIGQPQHF
TRBV5-4	15	TRBJ2-5	.	.	TGTGCCAGCAGCCCTAGAACTAGTCACCAAGAGACCCAGTACTTC	CASSPRTSHQETQYF
TRBV19	13	TRBJ2-4	.	.	TGTGCCAGTAGTATAGGGTCCGGAAACATTCAGTACTTC	CASSIGSGNIQYF
TRBV6-2/TRBV6-3	18	TRBJ2-7	once	TRBD2	TGTGCCAGCAGTTTCTCGGTTCTTAGCGGGACGGTTGGGATGGAGCAGTACTTC	CASSFSVLSGTVGMEQYF
TRBV10-3	15	TRBJ1-2	once	.	TGTGCCATCACAGACACACCAGCCTTAAACTATGGCTACACCTTC	CAITDTPALNYGYTF
TRBV7-9	16	TRBJ1-1	.	TRBD1	TGTGCCAGCAGCGACACGAAAACAGGGGGTCGCACTGAAGCTTTCTTT	CASSDTKTGGRTEAFF
TRBV2	13	TRBJ1-2	.	.	TGTGCCAGCAGTGTGGGCCGCGACTATGGCTACACCTTC	CASSVGRDYGYTF
TRBV5-1	14	TRBJ1-1	.	.	TGCGCCAGCAGCTTGGAGCCTCAGAACACTGAAGCTTTCTTT	CASSLEPQNTEAFF
TRBV15	15	TRBJ1-5	.	.	TGTGCCACCAGCCGAGACGGCAGGGCGTATCAGCCCCAGCATTTT	CATSRDGRAYQPQHF
TRBV28	15	TRBJ1-5	.	.	TGTGCCAGCAGTTTCGGGGGGCCTAGCAATCAGCCCCAGCATTTT	CASSFGGPSNQPQHF
TRBV6-1	13	TRBJ2-7	.	.	TGTGCCAGCAGTAAAGCCGACAGTTCCGAGCAGTACTTC	CASSKADSSEQYF
TRBV10-3	14	TRBJ2-7	.	.	TGTGCCATCAGTGAGTCAGCCATCTCCTACGAGCAGTACTTC	CAISESAISYEQYF
TRBV9	15	TRBJ1-2	once	TRBD1	TGTGCCAGCAGCGCCCGGGACAGTACTAACTATGGCTACACCTTC	CASSARDSTNYGYTF
TRBV27	18	TRBJ2-5	.	TRBD2	TGTGCCAGCAGTTCACCGTCCTGGACTAGCGGGAGTGGGGAGACCCAGTACTTC	CASSSPSWTSGSGETQYF
TRBV3-1/TRBV3-2	15	TRBJ2-5	.	.	TGTGCCAGCAGCCAAGAGCAGCTAGCTTTCGAGACCCAGTACTTC	CASSQEQLAFETQYF
TRBV27	11	TRBJ2-1	few	.	TGTGCCAGCAGATCACAGGGCAAGCAGTTCTTC	CASRSQGKQFF
TRBV5-1	16	TRBJ2-3	.	TRBD2	TGCGCCAGCAGCCCCAAGCGGGAGTGGGGCACAGATACGCAGTATTTT	CASSPKREWGTDTQYF
TRBV28	16	TRBJ1-6	.	TRBD1	TGTGCCAGCAGTTTGCTTCCGGGACAGGGAGACTCACCCCTCCACTTT	CASSLLPGQGDSPLHF
TRBV7-9	13	TRBJ2-1	.	.	TGTGCCAGCAACCGTAATAATCCCAGTGAGCAGTTCTTC	CASNRNNPSEQFF
TRBV12-5	17	TRBJ2-1	.	TRBD2	TGTGCTAGTGGTTTGGCCCCCGCGGGAGAAATGTCCAATGAGCAGTTCTTC	CASGLAPAGEMSNEQFF
TRBV5-1	14	TRBJ2-7	.	TRBD1	TGCGCCAGCAGGATAGGGACAGGGGTTTCCGAGCAGTACTTC	CASRIGTGVSEQYF
TRBV15	14	TRBJ1-2	.	.	TGTGCCACCAGTTTTGGCGGGACGGCCTATGGCTACACCTTC	CATSFGGTAYGYTF
TRBV27	15	TRBJ1-4	.	.	TGTGCCAGCAGTTTAACGTGGGCTGAGGGTGAAAAACTGTTTTTT	CASSLTWAEGEKLFF
TRBV4-1	20	TRBJ2-1	.	TRBD2	TGCGCCAGCAGCCAAGATGGGGATGGGGTTAGCGGGAGTAGGGACAATGAGCAGTTCTTC	CASSQDGDGVSGSRDNEQFF
TRBV28	16	TRBJ2-1	.	.	TGTGCCAGCAGTTTATACGGGGCGCAGGGAGGCTATGAGCAGTTCTTC	CASSLYGAQGGYEQFF
TRBV2	13	TRBJ1-2	.	TRBD1	TGTGCCAGCTCGACAGGGCGAGCCTATGGCTACACCTTC	CASSTGRAYGYTF
TRBV7-8	11	TRBJ1-1	once	.	TGTGCCAGCAGCCCTGGACAGAAAGCTTTCTTT	CASSPGQKAFF